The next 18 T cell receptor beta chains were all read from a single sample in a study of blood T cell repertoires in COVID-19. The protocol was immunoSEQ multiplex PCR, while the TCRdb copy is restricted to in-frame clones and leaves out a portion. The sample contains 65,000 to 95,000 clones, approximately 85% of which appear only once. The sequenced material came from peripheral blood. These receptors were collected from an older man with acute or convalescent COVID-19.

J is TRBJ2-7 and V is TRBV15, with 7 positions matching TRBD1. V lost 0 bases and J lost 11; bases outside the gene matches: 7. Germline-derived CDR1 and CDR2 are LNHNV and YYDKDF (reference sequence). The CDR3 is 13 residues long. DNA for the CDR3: TGTGCCACCAGCAGAGATCGCCAGGGGGTTAAGTACTTC. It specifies CATSRDRQGVKYF.

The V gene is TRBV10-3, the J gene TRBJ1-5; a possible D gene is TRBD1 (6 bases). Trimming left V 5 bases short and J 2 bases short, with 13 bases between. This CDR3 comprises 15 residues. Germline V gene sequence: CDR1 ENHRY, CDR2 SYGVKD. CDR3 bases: TGTGCCATCAGTTCACAGGGAAGTGGCAATCAGCCCCAGCATTTT. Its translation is CAISSQGSGNQPQHF.

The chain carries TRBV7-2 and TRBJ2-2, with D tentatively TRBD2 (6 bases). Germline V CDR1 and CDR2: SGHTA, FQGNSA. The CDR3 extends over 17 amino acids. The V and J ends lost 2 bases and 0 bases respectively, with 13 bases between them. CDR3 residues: CASSLLGAGANTGELFF. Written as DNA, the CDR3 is TGTGCCAGCAGCTTATTAGGAGCGGGCGCGAACACCGGGGAGCTGTTTTTT.

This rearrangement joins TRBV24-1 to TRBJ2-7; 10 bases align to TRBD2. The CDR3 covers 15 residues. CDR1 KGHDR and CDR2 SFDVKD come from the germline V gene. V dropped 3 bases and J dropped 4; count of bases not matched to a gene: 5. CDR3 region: CATSDPGTSVYEQYF. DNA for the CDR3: TGTGCCACCAGTGATCCCGGGACTAGCGTATACGAGCAGTACTTC.

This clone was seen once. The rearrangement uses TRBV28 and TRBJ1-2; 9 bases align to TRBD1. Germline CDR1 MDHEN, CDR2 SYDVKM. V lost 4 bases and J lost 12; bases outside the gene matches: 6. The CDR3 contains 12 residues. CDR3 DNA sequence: TGTGCCAGCAGTTCACGGACAGGGGATAACACCTTC. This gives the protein CASSSRTGDNTF.

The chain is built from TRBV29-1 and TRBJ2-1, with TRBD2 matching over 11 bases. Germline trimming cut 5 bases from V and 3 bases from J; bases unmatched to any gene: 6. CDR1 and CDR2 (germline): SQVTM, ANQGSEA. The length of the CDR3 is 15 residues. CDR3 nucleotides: TGCAGCGTTACCACTACTAGCGGGGGCTACAATGAGCAGTTCTTC. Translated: CSVTTTSGGYNEQFF.

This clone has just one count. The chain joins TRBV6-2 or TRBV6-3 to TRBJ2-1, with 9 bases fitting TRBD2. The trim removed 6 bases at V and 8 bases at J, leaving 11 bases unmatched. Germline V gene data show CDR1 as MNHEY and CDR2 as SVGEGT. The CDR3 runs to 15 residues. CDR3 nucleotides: TGTGCCAGCAGCGACCGCCTAGCGGGGATCTATGAGCAGTTCTTC. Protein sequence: CASSDRLAGIYEQFF.

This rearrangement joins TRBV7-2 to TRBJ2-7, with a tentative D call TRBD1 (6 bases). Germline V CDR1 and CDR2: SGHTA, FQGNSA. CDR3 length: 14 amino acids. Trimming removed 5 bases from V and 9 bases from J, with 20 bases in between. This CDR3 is CASSQLVGAAGQYF. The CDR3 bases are TGTGCCAGCAGCCAACTCGTGGGGGCGGCTGGGCAGTACTTC.

CDR3 amino acids: CASSGSSSYNEQFF. The CDR3 DNA sequence: TGTGCCAGCAGCGGATCTAGCTCCTACAATGAGCAGTTCTTC. This chain uses TRBV7-2 with TRBJ2-1; no definite D call. CDR3 length: 14 amino acids. Per the germline V gene, CDR1 is SGHTA and CDR2 is FQGNSA. Trimming stripped 5 bases from V and 0 bases from J, with 8 bases between.

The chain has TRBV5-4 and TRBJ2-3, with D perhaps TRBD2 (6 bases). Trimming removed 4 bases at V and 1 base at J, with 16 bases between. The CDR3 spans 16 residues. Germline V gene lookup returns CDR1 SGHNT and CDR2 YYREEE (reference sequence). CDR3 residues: CASSPGTPGGTDTQYF. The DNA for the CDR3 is TGTGCCAGCAGCCCCGGGACGCCGGGAGGCACAGATACGCAGTATTTT.

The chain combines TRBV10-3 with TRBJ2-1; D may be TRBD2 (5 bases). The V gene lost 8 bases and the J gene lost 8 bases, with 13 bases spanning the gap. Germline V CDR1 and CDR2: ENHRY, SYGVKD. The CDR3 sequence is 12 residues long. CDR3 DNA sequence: TGTGCCATCTCGAACACTAGTTATGAGCAGTTCTTC. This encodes CAISNTSYEQFF.

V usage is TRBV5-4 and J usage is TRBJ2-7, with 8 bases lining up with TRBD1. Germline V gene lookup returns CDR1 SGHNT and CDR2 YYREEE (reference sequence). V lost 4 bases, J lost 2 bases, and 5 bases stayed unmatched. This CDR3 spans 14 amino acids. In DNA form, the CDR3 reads TGTGCCAGCAGCGGCAGGGACAGGACCTACGAGCAGTACTTC. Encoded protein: CASSGRDRTYEQYF.

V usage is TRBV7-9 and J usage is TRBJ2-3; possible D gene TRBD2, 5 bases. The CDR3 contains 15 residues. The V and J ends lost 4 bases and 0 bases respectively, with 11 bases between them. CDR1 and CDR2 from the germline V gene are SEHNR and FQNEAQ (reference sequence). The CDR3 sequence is CASSSGIVSTDTQYF. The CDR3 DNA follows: TGTGCCAGCAGCTCCGGGATTGTTAGCACAGATACGCAGTATTTT.

CDR3 region: CASSLPTTHSGNTIYF. In DNA, the CDR3 is TGTGCCAGCAGTCTACCGACAACTCACTCTGGAAACACCATATATTTT. The gene calls are TRBV28 and TRBJ1-3, with D uncertain. Trimming took 5 bases from V and 0 from J, leaving 14 bases between them. Per the germline V gene, CDR1 is MDHEN and CDR2 is SYDVKM. The CDR3 has 16 amino acids. The full variable domain, completed using reference TRBV28 and TRBJ1-3, is DVKVTQSSRYLVKRTGEKVFLECVQDMDHENMFWYRQDPGLGLRLIYFSYDVKMKEKGDIPEGYSVSREKKERFSLILESASTNQTSMYLCASSLPTTHSGNTIYFGEGSWLTVV.

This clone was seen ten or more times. CDR3 loop: CASSKDRGLGTEAFF. The CDR3 DNA follows: TGTGCCAGCAGCAAGGACAGGGGGCTAGGCACTGAAGCTTTCTTT. The chain employs TRBV5-4 and TRBJ1-1, with 11 bases matching TRBD1. Trimming cost V 4 bases and J 4 bases; bases outside gene matches: 6. This CDR3 has 15 amino acids. CDR1 and CDR2 (germline): SGHNT, YYREEE (reference sequence). Combining the CDR3 with reference TRBV5-4 and TRBJ1-1 gives the whole variable domain ETGVTQSPTHLIKTRGQQVTLRCSSQSGHNTVSWYQQALGQGPQFIFQYYREEENGRGNFPPRFSGLQFPNYSSELNVNALELDDSALYLCASSKDRGLGTEAFFGQGTRLTVV.

In DNA, the CDR3 is TGCGCCAGCAGCCAATGGACTAGCGGCTCCTACGAGCAGTACTTC. Its protein is CASSQWTSGSYEQYF. The rearrangement uses TRBV4-3 and TRBJ2-7; TRBD2 aligns across 10 bases. This CDR3 contains 15 residues. The germline V gene has CDR1 LGHNA and CDR2 YSLEER. J lost 0 bases, V lost 2 bases, and 1 base had no gene match.

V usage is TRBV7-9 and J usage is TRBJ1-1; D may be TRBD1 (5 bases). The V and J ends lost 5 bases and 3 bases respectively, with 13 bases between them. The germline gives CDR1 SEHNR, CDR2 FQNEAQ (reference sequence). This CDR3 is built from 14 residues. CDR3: CASSTPRGDTEAFF. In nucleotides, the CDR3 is TGTGCCAGCAGCACCCCGCGGGGGGACACTGAAGCTTTCTTT.

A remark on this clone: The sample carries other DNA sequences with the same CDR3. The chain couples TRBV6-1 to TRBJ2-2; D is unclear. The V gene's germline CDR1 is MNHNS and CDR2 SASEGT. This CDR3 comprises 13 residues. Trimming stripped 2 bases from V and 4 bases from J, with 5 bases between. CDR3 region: CASSESGTGELFF. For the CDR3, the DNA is TGTGCCAGCAGTGAATCAGGCACCGGGGAGCTGTTTTTT.